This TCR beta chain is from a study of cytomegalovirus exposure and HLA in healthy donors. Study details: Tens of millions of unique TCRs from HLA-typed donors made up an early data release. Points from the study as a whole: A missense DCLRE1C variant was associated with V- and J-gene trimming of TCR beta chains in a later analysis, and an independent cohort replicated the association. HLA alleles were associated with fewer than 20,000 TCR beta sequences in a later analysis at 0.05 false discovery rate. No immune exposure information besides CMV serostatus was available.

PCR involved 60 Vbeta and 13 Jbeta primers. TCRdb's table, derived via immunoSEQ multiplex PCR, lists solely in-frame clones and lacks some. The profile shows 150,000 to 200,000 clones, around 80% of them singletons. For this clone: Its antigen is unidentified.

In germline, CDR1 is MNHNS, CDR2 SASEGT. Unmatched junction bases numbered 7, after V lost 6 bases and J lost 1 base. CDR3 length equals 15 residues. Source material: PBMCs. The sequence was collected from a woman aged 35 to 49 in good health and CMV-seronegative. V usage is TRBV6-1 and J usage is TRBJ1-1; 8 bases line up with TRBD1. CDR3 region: CASRADDRGNTEAFF. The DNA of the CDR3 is TGTGCCAGCAGAGCTGACGACAGGGGGAACACTGAAGCTTTCTTT.